Each of the 30 T cell receptor beta chains below was sequenced from the same sample in a study of radiation and T cells in renal cell carcinoma (dated by TCRdb to the early 2020s). Library construction relied on the immunoSEQ multiplex PCR assay. TCRdb took over this immuneACCESS table, retaining in-frame rearrangements with V and J assigned. Such tables are incomplete; in checked studies, under half of the missing clones stem from an unresolved V gene, and the remainder is unexplained. The sample data list 150,000 to 200,000 clones, and less than 90% of these were observed just once. Jointly, the top ten make up about 11% of the sample. This specimen's time point label, per the study, means: blood 4 weeks post-SBRT, at nephrectomy. The treatment or condition label of this sample denotes: 15 Gy SBRT to primary tumor, nephrectomy 4 weeks later. The input for sequencing was blood, taken from a patient whose treatment included radiotherapy and nephrectomy. These receptors were taken from a woman in her forties or fifties with renal cell carcinoma.

The chain employs TRBV6-1 and TRBJ1-2; tentatively, D is TRBD1 (5 bases). Deletions cut 2 bases from V and 4 bases from J, with 17 bases between. The length of the CDR3 is 16 residues. Germline V gives CDR1 MNHNS, CDR2 SASEGT. CDR3 DNA: TGTGCCAGCAGTGAACACTTTTCGTTGGGGGTCTATGGCTACACCTTC. Encoded protein: CASSEHFSLGVYGYTF.

This chain uses TRBV27 with TRBJ1-6; 10 bases are shared with TRBD1. With V trimmed by 4 bases and J by 13 bases, 7 bases remained unmatched. Germline loops: CDR1 MNHEY, CDR2 SMNVEV (reference sequence). There are 14 residues in the CDR3. CDR3 sequence reads: CASSSGQGVGPLHF. The CDR3 coding sequence is TGTGCCAGCAGTTCCGGACAGGGGGTAGGTCCCCTCCACTTT.

The chain has TRBV5-5 and TRBJ2-1; D unclear. The CDR3 runs to 14 residues. The germline V gene has CDR1 SGHKS and CDR2 YYEKEE (reference sequence). V shed 3 bases and J shed 6 bases, with 13 bases lying between them. The CDR3 loop reads CASSSGRVANEQFF. In DNA, the CDR3 is TGTGCCAGCAGCTCTGGACGGGTCGCCAATGAGCAGTTCTTC.

The V gene is TRBV11-2, the J gene TRBJ2-1; 7 bases match TRBD2. Germline values: CDR1 SGHAT, CDR2 FQNNGV. The CDR3 runs 15 residues. V trimming: 1 base; J trimming: 0 bases; junction bases outside the gene matches: 0. CDR3 in DNA: TGTGCCAGCAGCTTAGGCGGGAGCTCCTACAATGAGCAGTTCTTC. The encoded protein is CASSLGGSSYNEQFF.

The rearrangement links TRBV2 to TRBJ2-2; D is unresolved. Looked up from germline, CDR1 is SNHLY and CDR2 is FYNNEI. The length of the CDR3 is 13 residues. V lost 8 bases and J 1 base, leaving 8 bases between the germline ends. The CDR3 loop is CASVLQNTGELFF. CDR3 bases: TGTGCCAGCGTACTTCAGAACACCGGGGAGCTGTTTTTT.

The chain links TRBV19 to TRBJ2-3; 8 nucleotides match TRBD1. CDR1 and CDR2 (germline): LNHDA, SQIVND (reference sequence). Trimming removed 3 bases from V and 4 bases from J; junction bases left unmatched: 9. This CDR3 is built from 16 residues. CDR3 DNA: TGTGCCAGTAGTATTAGTTCAGGGGGCTCTGCAGATACGCAGTATTTT. Translated, it gives CASSISSGGSADTQYF.

This chain uses TRBV5-4 with TRBJ2-1, with TRBD2 identical over 16 bases. Germline V CDR1 and CDR2: SGHNT, YYREEE (reference sequence). V gave up 4 bases and J gave up 10 bases; unmatched junction bases: 5. The CDR3 extends over 15 amino acids. The CDR3 DNA reads TGTGCCAGCAGCCAGGGACTAGCGGGGGGGGAAGAGCAGTTCTTC. Translated, it gives CASSQGLAGGEEQFF.

The chain recombines TRBV7-2 with TRBJ1-2; TRBD1 is a possible D gene (5 bases). This CDR3 has 14 amino acids. Germline-derived CDR1 and CDR2 are SGHTA and FQGNSA. Trimming cost V 5 bases and J 4 bases, with 14 bases left between them. The CDR3 DNA sequence: TGTGCCAGCAGCCCAAGGGGCACTGTCTATGGCTACACCTTC. This gives the protein CASSPRGTVYGYTF.

This clone was detected a few times. The CDR3 coding sequence is TGTGCCAGCAGTGATCAGGGCCTGGGCTATGGCTACACCTTC. Its protein product is CASSDQGLGYGYTF. The chain uses TRBV2 and TRBJ1-2, with a weak D call TRBD1 (5 bases). The germline CDR1 and CDR2 sequences are SNHLY and FYNNEI. This CDR3 has 14 residues. The V gene lost 3 bases and the J gene lost 4 bases, with 12 bases spanning the gap.

The V call is TRBV4-2, the J call TRBJ1-1; 8 bases align to TRBD1. Unmatched junction bases numbered 8, after V lost 4 bases and J lost 1 base. CDR3 length: 16 amino acids. Germline V CDR1 and CDR2: LGHNA, YNFKEQ. This CDR3 reads CASSPRSGTGNTEAFF. The CDR3 nucleotides are TGTGCCAGCAGCCCTAGATCCGGGACAGGGAACACTGAAGCTTTCTTT.

The chain recombines TRBV6-7 with TRBJ2-3; weak D call: TRBD1 (6 bases). TRBV6-7 is an open reading frame whose function is uncertain. This CDR3 contains 19 residues. The V end lost 6 bases, the J end lost 0 bases, and 25 bases lay between the germline ends. CDR3 residues: CASSHHLTGAPTSTDTQYF. CDR3 nucleotide sequence: TGTGCCAGCAGCCACCATCTGACAGGTGCCCCCACTAGCACAGATACGCAGTATTTT.

This chain connects TRBV7-8 to TRBJ2-3, with D perhaps matching TRBD1 (5 bases). This CDR3 contains 16 residues. Germline lookup yields CDR1 SGHVS and CDR2 FQNEAQ. V was pared by 8 bases and J by 0 bases, with 18 bases between. The CDR3 DNA reads TGTGCCAGCGTCCCGTTAGGGGTAACGAGCACAGATACGCAGTATTTT. Its protein is CASVPLGVTSTDTQYF.

This rearrangement joins TRBV6-1 to TRBJ2-3; D may correspond to TRBD1 or TRBD2 (5 bases each). Germline V gene sequence: CDR1 MNHNS, CDR2 SASEGT. The CDR3 is made up of 18 amino acids. V lost 2 bases to trimming and J lost 5 bases, with 23 bases between them. For the CDR3, the DNA is TGTGCCAGCAGTGAATGGGGGACCCAGAGGGTTAGTTTAGATACGCAGTATTTT. Its protein product is CASSEWGTQRVSLDTQYF.

The rearrangement uses TRBV30 and TRBJ2-5; D tentatively fits TRBD1 or TRBD2 (5 bases each). V shed 1 base and J shed 4 bases, with 13 bases lying between them. The germline V gene has CDR1 GTSNPN and CDR2 SVGIG (reference sequence). This CDR3 is 14 amino acids long. The CDR3 DNA reads TGTGCCTGGAGTGGTAGAGGGGTTCGAGAGACCCAGTACTTC. This gives the protein CAWSGRGVRETQYF.

The chain carries TRBV7-2 and TRBJ1-1; unclear D gene. Germline lookup yields CDR1 SGHTA and CDR2 FQGNSA. This CDR3 spans 15 amino acids. The V end lost 1 base, the J end lost 1 base, and 10 bases lay between the germline ends. The CDR3 here is CASSLGVAGNTEAFF. CDR3 in DNA: TGTGCCAGCAGCTTAGGGGTAGCGGGGAACACTGAAGCTTTCTTT.

The genes are TRBV2 and TRBJ1-1; D call uncertain. The CDR3 sequence is 13 residues long. Trimming shortened V by 8 bases and J by 0 bases, and 10 bases separated the two germline ends. In germline, CDR1 is SNHLY, CDR2 FYNNEI. The CDR3: CASVETMNTEAFF. As DNA, the CDR3 is TGTGCCAGCGTAGAGACCATGAACACTGAAGCTTTCTTT.

This chain joins TRBV13 and TRBJ2-5, with 13 nucleotides matching TRBD2. Germline V lookup: CDR1 PRHDT, CDR2 FYEKMQ (reference sequence). The CDR3 length is 16 residues. J was trimmed by 3 bases and V by 5 bases; bases with no gene match: 6. For the CDR3, the DNA is TGTGCCAGCAGCAGTACTAGCGGGGGGGCCGAAGAGACCCAGTACTTC. It yields the protein CASSSTSGGAEETQYF. Full variable domain (rest looked up from reference TRBV13 and TRBJ2-5): AAGVIQSPRHLIKEKRETATLKCYPIPRHDTVYWYQQGPGQDPQFLISFYEKMQSDKGSIPDRFSAQQFSDYHSELNMSSLELGDSALYFCASSSTSGGAEETQYFGPGTRLLVL.

The rearrangement joins TRBV6-5 to TRBJ1-3, with TRBD1 matching 7 bases. With V trimmed by 5 bases and J by 4 bases, 8 bases remained unmatched. The CDR3 runs to 15 residues. CDR1 and CDR2 from the germline V gene are MNHEY and SVGAGI. The CDR3 coding sequence is TGTGCCAGCAGTCGATTCGGGACAGTCGGAAACACCATATATTTT. This codes for CASSRFGTVGNTIYF.

V gene TRBV7-9 combines with J gene TRBJ1-5, with D unresolved. Germline V gives CDR1 SEHNR, CDR2 FQNEAQ (reference sequence). The CDR3 extends over 14 amino acids. Deletions cut 4 bases from V and 6 bases from J, with 13 bases between. The CDR3 sequence: CASSSMEGGQPQHF. CDR3 nucleotide sequence: TGTGCCAGCAGCTCAATGGAGGGAGGTCAGCCCCAGCATTTT.

V usage is TRBV6-5 and J usage is TRBJ2-5, with D perhaps matching TRBD1 or TRBD2 (6 bases each). V gave up 2 bases and J gave up 5 bases, with 15 bases separating them. Per germline, CDR1 MNHEY and CDR2 SVGAGI. The CDR3 consists of 15 residues. The DNA of the CDR3 is TGTGCCAGCAGTTACCGGGGGCGGTATTATGAGACCCAGTACTTC. Protein product: CASSYRGRYYETQYF.

The CDR3 sequence is CASSQDREVGLRYGYTF. The CDR3 DNA follows: TGTGCCAGCTCACAGGACAGGGAAGTCGGGCTTCGTTATGGCTACACCTTC. J is TRBJ1-2 and V is TRBV18, with 8 bases aligning to TRBD1. Trimming took 4 bases from V and 5 from J; bases not matched to a gene: 15. Germline CDR1 is KGHSH and CDR2 is LQKENI. This CDR3 contains 17 residues.

V and J are TRBV7-9 and TRBJ2-3; TRBD2 aligns across 9 bases. The CDR3 consists of 15 residues. J lost 7 bases, V lost 2 bases, and 7 bases had no gene match. Germline V gene data show CDR1 as SEHNR and CDR2 as FQNEAQ (reference sequence). In DNA form, the CDR3 reads TGTGCCAGCAGCTTAACCAGCGGGGGGCCCTATACGCAGTATTTT. Translation: CASSLTSGGPYTQYF.

The V gene is TRBV19, the J gene TRBJ2-5, with a possible D match to TRBD2 (5 bases). Germline V gene lookup returns CDR1 LNHDA and CDR2 SQIVND (reference sequence). V dropped 4 bases and J dropped 5 bases, with 8 bases sitting between them. The CDR3 runs 12 residues. The CDR3 is CASSTSSETQYF. CDR3 coding DNA: TGTGCCAGTAGTACTAGCAGTGAGACCCAGTACTTC.

The V and J genes are TRBV6-1 and TRBJ2-7, with 7 bases identical to TRBD1. The CDR3 covers 13 residues. The germline gives CDR1 MNHNS, CDR2 SASEGT. V shed 7 bases and J 6 bases; nucleotides not matched to a gene: 9. The CDR3 region is CASNFGWTGEQYF. Written as DNA, the CDR3 is TGTGCCAGCAACTTTGGCTGGACAGGCGAGCAGTACTTC.

J is TRBJ1-1 and V is TRBV10-2; possibly TRBD1 for D (6 bases). Germline V gives CDR1 WSHSY, CDR2 SAAADI. This CDR3 is 14 amino acids long. V was shortened by 2 bases and J by 1 base, with 8 bases between the two germline ends. The CDR3 region has the DNA TGCGCCAGCAGTGAGGGGGGGGCGAACACTGAAGCTTTCTTT. It translates to CASSEGGANTEAFF.

This clone occurred once. This chain uses TRBV4-2 with TRBJ1-5; D might be TRBD1 (5 bases). This CDR3 contains 16 residues. Trimming took off 5 bases at V and 2 bases at J, with 16 bases between the two ends. Germline-derived CDR1 and CDR2 are LGHNA and YNFKEQ. The CDR3 reads CASSSGRRGGNQPQHF. CDR3 coding DNA: TGTGCCAGCAGCTCAGGAAGACGAGGGGGCAATCAGCCCCAGCATTTT.

The chain has TRBV6-5 and TRBJ2-1; D may be TRBD1 or TRBD2 (5 bases each). The V end was cut by 7 bases, the J end by 8 bases, with 18 bases between. The CDR3 spans 14 residues. Germline CDR1 and CDR2: MNHEY and SVGAGI. The DNA for the CDR3 is TGTGCCAGCAACTACGGGGCTAGCCCCCATGAGCAGTTCTTC. Translating gives CASNYGASPHEQFF.

The V and J genes are TRBV7-3 and TRBJ1-1; no clear D. The CDR3 is 14 amino acids. The germline V and J ends were trimmed by 4 bases and 4 bases, with 13 bases remaining between them. CDR1 is SGHTA and CDR2 is FQGTGA in the germline V gene. The CDR3 loop is CASSSSGGTTEAFF. Written as DNA, the CDR3 is TGTGCCAGCAGCTCGTCTGGCGGAACCACTGAAGCTTTCTTT.

The rearrangement joins TRBV29-1 to TRBJ1-2, with D tentatively TRBD1 (5 bases). Germline V gene data show CDR1 as SQVTM and CDR2 as ANQGSEA. This CDR3 is built from 12 residues. The V and J ends lost 6 bases and 2 bases respectively, with 10 bases between them. CDR3 protein: CSVEQENYGYTF. CDR3 nucleotides: TGCAGCGTCGAACAGGAAAACTATGGCTACACCTTC.

V usage is TRBV7-6 and J usage is TRBJ2-1, with D unclear. The CDR3 length is 16 residues. Trimming stripped 5 bases from V and 0 bases from J, with 14 bases between. Germline assignment: CDR1 SGHVS and CDR2 FNYEAQ. Here the CDR3 DNA reads TGTGCCAGCAGCCTATCGGTCGTCAGCTCCTACAATGAGCAGTTCTTC. Its translation: CASSLSVVSSYNEQFF.